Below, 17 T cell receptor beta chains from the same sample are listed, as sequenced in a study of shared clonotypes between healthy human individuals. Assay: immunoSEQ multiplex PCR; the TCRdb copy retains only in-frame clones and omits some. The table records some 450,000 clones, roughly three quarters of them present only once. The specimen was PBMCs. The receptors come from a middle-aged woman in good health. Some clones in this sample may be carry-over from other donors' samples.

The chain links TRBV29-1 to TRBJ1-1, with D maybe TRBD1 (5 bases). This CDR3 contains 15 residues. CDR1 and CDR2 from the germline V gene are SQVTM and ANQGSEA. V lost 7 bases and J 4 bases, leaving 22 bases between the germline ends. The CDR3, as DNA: TGCAGCGGGACTTCAGGGTGGGCAATGGGCACTGAAGCTTTCTTT. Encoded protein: CSGTSGWAMGTEAFF.

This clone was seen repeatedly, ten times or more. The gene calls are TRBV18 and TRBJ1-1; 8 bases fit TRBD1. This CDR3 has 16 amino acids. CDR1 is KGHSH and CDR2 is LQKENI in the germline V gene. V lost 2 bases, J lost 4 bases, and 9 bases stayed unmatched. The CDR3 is CASSPGSRGQGTEAFF. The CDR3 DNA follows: TGTGCCAGCTCACCAGGGAGCAGGGGGCAAGGCACTGAAGCTTTCTTT.

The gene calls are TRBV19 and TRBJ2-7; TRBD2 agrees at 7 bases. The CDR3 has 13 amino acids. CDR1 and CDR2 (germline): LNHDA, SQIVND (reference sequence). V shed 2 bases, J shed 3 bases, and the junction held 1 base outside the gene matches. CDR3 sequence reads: CASSIIAGYEQYF. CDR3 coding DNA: TGTGCCAGTAGTATAATAGCGGGCTACGAGCAGTACTTC.

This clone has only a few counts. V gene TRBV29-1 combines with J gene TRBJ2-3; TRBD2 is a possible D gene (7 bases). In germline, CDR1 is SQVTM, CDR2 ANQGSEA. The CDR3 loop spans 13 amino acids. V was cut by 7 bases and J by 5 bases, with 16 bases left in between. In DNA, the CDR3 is TGCAGCGCCGGGGGGCAGGGAGAAGATACGCAGTATTTT. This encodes CSAGGQGEDTQYF.

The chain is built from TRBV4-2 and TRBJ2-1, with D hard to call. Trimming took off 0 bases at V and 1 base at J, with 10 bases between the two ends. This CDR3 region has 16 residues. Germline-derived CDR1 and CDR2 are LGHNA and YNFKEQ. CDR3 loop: CASSQEERSSYNEQFF. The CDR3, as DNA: TGTGCCAGCAGCCAAGAAGAGAGGTCTTCCTACAATGAGCAGTTCTTC.

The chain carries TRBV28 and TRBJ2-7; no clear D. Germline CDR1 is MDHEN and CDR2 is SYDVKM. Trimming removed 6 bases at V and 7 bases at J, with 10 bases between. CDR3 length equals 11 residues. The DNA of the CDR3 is TGTGCCAGCAGAGCTCCAGGTGAGCAGTACTTC. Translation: CASRAPGEQYF.

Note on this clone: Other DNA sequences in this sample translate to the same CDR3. CDR3 in amino acids: CASSLAGVEKLFF. CDR3 nucleotide sequence: TGTGCCAGCAGCTTAGCAGGGGTCGAAAAACTGTTTTTT. This chain connects TRBV7-2 to TRBJ1-4; weak D call: TRBD1 (5 bases). Germline values: CDR1 SGHTA, CDR2 FQGNSA. With 0 bases removed from V and 8 bases from J, the gap between germline ends came to 7 bases. CDR3 length: 13 amino acids.

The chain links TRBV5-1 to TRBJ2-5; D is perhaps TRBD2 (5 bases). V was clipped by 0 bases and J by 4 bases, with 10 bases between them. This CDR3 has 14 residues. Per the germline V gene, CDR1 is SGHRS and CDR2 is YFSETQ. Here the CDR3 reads CASSLERFGETQYF. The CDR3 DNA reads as TGCGCCAGCAGCTTGGAGCGGTTCGGAGAGACCCAGTACTTC.

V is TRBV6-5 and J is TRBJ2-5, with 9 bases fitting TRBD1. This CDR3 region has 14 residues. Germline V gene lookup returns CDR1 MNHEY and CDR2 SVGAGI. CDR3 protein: CASTDRGLRETQYF. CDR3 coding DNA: TGTGCGTCGACGGACAGGGGTTTGAGAGAGACCCAGTACTTC.

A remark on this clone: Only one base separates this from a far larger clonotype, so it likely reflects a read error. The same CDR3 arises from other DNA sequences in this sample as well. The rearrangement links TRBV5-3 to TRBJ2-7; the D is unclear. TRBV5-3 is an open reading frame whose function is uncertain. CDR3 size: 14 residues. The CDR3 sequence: CARSCPTRRSEQYF. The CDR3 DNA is TGTGCCAGGAGCTGTCCCACGAGACGGTCCGAGCAGTACTTC.

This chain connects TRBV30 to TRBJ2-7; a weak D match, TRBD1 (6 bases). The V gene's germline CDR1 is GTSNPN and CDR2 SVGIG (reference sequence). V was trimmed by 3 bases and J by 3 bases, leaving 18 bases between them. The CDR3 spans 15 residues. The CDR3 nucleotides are TGTGCCTGGAGGGTGTCTGGGGGCTACATCTACGAGCAGTACTTC. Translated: CAWRVSGGYIYEQYF.

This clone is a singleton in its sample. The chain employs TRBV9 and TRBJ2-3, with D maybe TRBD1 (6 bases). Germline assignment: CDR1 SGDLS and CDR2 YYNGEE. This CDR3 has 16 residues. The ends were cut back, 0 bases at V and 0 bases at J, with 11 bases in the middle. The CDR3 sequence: CASSVATGRSTDTQYF. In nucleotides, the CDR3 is TGTGCCAGCAGCGTAGCCACAGGGCGTAGCACAGATACGCAGTATTTT.

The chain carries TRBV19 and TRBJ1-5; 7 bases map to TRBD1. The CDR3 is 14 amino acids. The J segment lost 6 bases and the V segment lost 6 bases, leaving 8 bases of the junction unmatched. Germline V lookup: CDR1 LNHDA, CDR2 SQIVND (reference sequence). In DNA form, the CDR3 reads TGTGCCAGTAGCTATACAGGGGAGTTTCAGCCCCAGCATTTT. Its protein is CASSYTGEFQPQHF.

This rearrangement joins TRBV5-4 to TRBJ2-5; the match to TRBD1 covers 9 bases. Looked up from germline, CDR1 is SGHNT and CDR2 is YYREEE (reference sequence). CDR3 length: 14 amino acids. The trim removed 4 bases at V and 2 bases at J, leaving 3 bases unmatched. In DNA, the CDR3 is TGTGCCAGCAGCGCCGGGACAGGGCAAGAGACCCAGTACTTC. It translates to CASSAGTGQETQYF.

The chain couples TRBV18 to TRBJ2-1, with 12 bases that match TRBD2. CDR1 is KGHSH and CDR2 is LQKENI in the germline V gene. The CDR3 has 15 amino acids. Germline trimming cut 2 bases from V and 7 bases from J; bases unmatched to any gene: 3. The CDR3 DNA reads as TGTGCCAGCTCACCAAGGACTAGCGGGGTAAATGAGCAGTTCTTC. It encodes CASSPRTSGVNEQFF.

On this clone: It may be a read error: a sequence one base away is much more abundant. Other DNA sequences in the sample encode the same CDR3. CDR3 in amino acids: CASSPDRNYGYTF. The CDR3 DNA follows: TGTGCCAGCAGCCCGGACAGAAACTATGGCTACACCTTC. The rearrangement joins TRBV5-4 to TRBJ1-2, with D perhaps TRBD1 (6 bases). V was clipped by 4 bases and J by 2 bases, with 9 bases between them. The CDR3 is made up of 13 amino acids. Germline V lookup: CDR1 SGHNT, CDR2 YYREEE (reference sequence). The full variable domain, rest sourced from reference TRBV5-4 and TRBJ1-2, is ETGVTQSPTHLIKTRGQQVTLRCSSQSGHNTVSWYQQALGQGPQFIFQYYREEENGRGNFPPRFSGLQFPNYSSELNVNALELDDSALYLCASSPDRNYGYTFGSGTRLTVV.

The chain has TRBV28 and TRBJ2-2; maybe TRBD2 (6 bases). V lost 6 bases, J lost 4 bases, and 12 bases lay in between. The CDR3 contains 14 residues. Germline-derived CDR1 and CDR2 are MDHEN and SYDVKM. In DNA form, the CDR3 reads TGTGCCAGCAGGCCCGGGAGTCCCACCGGGGAGCTGTTTTTT. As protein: CASRPGSPTGELFF.